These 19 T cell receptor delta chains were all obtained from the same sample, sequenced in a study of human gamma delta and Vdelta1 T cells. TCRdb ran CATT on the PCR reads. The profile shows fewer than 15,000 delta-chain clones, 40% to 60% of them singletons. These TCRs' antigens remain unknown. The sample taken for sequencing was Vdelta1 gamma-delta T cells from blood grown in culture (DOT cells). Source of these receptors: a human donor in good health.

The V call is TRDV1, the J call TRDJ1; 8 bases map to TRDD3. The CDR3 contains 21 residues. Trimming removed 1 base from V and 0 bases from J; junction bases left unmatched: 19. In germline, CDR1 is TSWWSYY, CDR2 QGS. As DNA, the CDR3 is TGTGCTCTTGGGGAACCGAACGGTAACTACTGGGGGGTCCCGTACACCGATAAACTCATCTTT. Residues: CALGEPNGNYWGVPYTDKLIF.

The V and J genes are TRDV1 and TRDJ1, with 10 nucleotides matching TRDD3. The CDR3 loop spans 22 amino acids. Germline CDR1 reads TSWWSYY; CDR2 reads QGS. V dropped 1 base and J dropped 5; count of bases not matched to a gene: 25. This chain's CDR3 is CALGEPQDTLQGDTKGSDKLIF. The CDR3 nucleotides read TGTGCTCTTGGGGAACCACAAGACACCCTGCAGGGGGATACGAAGGGGAGTGATAAACTCATCTTT.

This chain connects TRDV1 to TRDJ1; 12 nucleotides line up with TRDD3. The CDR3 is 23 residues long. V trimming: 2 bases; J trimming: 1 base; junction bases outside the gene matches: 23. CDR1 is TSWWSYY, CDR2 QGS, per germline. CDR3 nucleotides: TGTGCTCTTGGGGAAACGTTCCCCGCCAACTGGGGGATACAATCCCGGGGCACCGATAAACTCATCTTT. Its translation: CALGETFPANWGIQSRGTDKLIF.

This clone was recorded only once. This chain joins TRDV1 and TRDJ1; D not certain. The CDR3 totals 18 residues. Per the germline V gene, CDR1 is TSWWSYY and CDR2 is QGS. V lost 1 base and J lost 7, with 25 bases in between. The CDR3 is CALGERNRLMSSRGKLIF. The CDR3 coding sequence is TGTGCTCTTGGGGAACGGAATCGCCTTATGTCATCTAGGGGTAAACTCATCTTT.

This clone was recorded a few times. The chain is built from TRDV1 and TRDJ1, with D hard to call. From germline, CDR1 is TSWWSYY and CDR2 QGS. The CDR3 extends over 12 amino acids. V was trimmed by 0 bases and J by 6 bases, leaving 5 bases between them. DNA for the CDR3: TGTGCTCTTGGGGAACTCACGCATAAACTCATCTTT. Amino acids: CALGELTHKLIF.

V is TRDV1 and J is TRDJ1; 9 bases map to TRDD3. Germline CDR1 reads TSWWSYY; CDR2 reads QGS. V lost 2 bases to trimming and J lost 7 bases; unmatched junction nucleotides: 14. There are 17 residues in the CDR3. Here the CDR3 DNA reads TGTGCTCTTGGGGAATCCCACTATGAACTGGGGGAGCCTAAACTCATCTTT. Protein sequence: CALGESHYELGEPKLIF.

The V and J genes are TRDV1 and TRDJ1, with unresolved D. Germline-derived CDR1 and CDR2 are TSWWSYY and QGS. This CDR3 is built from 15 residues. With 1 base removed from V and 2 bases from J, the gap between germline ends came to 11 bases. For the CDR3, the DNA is TGTGCTCTTGGGGAACGAATCCGGAGAACCGATAAACTCATCTTT. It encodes CALGERIRRTDKLIF.

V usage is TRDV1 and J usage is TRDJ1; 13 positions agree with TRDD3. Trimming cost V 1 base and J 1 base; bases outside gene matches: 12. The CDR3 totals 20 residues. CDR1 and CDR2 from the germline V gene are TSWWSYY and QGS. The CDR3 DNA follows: TGTGCTCTTGGGGAACCCCCCACATACTGGGGGATACGAGGCACCGATAAACTCATCTTT. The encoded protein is CALGEPPTYWGIRGTDKLIF.

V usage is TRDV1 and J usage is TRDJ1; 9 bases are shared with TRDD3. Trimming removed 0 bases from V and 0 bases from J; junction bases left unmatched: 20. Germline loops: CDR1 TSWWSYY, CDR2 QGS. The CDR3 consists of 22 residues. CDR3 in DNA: TGTGCTCTTGGGGAACTTTGGAAGTCAACCTACCTGGGGGATCCGTACACCGATAAACTCATCTTT. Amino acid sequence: CALGELWKSTYLGDPYTDKLIF.

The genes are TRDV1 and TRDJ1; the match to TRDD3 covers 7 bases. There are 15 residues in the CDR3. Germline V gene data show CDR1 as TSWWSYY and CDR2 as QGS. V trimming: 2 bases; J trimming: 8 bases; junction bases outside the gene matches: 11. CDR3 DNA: TGTGCTCTTGGGGAAACCCCAATACTGGGGATAAAACTCATCTTT. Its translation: CALGETPILGIKLIF.

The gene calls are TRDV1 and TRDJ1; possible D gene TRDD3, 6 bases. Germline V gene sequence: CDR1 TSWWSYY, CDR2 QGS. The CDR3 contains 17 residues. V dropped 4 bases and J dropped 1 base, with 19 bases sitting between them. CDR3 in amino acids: CALGVKRAWGLTDKLIF. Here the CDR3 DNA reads TGTGCTCTTGGGGTTAAGCGGGCCTGGGGTCTCACCGATAAACTCATCTTT.

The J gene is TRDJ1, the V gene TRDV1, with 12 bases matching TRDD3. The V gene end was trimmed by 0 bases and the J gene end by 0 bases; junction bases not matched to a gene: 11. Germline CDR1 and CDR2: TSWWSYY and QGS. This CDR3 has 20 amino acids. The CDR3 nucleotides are TGTGCTCTTGGGGAACTCCTTCCTACTGGGGGATACTCTGACACCGATAAACTCATCTTT. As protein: CALGELLPTGGYSDTDKLIF.

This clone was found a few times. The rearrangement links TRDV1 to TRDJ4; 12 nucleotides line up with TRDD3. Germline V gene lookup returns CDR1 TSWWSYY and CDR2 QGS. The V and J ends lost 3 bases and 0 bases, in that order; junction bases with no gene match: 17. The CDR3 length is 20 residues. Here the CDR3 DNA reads TGTGCTCTTGGGGATCAAGCTTCTTGGCTGGGGGATACGGTTTCCAGACCCCTGATCTTT. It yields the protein CALGDQASWLGDTVSRPLIF.

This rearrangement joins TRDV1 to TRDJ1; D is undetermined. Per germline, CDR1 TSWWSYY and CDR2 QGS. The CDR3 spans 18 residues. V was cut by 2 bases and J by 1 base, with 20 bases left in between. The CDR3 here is CALGEISMGTLSTDKLIF. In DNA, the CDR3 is TGTGCTCTTGGGGAAATCTCAATGGGTACTCTCAGCACCGATAAACTCATCTTT.

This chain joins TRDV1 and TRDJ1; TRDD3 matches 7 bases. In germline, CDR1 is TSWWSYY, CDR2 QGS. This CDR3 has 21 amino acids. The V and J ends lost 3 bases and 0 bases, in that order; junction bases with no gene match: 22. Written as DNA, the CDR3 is TGTGCTCTTGGGGACAGAACTCGGGGCTTCCCCGACGGGGGATACACCGATAAACTCATCTTT. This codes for CALGDRTRGFPDGGYTDKLIF.

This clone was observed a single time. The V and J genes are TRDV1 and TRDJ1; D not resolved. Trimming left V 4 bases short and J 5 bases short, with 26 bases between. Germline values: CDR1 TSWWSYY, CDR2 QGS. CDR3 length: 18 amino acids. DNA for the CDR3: TGTGCTCTTGGGGGCCCTCCCTCCGCGAAAATGAAGAAGGATAAACTCATCTTT. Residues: CALGGPPSAKMKKDKLIF.

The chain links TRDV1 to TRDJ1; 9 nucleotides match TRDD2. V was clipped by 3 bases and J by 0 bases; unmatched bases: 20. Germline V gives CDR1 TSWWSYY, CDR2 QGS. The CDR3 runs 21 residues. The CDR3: CALGDGLPTPSGRLNTDKLIF. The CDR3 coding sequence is TGTGCTCTTGGGGACGGCCTTCCTACTCCATCTGGGCGCCTTAACACCGATAAACTCATCTTT.

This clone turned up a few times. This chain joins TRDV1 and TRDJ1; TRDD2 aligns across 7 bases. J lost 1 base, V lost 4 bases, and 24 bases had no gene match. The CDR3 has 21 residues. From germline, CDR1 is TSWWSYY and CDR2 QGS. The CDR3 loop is CALGGPPRSFLISRATDKLIF. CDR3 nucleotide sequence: TGTGCTCTTGGGGGACCCCCCCGATCCTTCCTCATATCACGGGCCACCGATAAACTCATCTTT.

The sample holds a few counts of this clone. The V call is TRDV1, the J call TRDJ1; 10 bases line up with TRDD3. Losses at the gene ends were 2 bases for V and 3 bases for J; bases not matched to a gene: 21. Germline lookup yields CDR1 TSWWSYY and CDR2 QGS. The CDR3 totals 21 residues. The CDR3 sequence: CALGEGALDMYWGIVSDKLIF. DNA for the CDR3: TGTGCTCTTGGGGAAGGGGCCCTCGATATGTACTGGGGGATCGTATCCGATAAACTCATCTTT.